This TCR beta chain was captured by sequencing in a study of blood T cell repertoires in COVID-19 (dated by TCRdb to about 2020). Background for the entire study: Samples from collaborators originated in the United States, Italy and Spain and spanned both the acute and convalescent phases of COVID-19. Where available, HLA class I and class II types were obtained from metadata supplied by the sample provider rather than from assay-based typing. The material from the prospective study consisted of cDNA or gDNA derived from T cells, B-cell-depleted T cells, or PBMCs. A freely available public database, intended as a resource for researchers studying the immune response to SARS-CoV-2, is where the repertoires were released. Nearly every sample came with metadata listing a de-identified subject ID, COVID-19 status, age in years and sex. Deeply sampled blood TCRbeta repertoires from subjects exposed to, actively infected with, or recovered from COVID-19 were included in the dataset. The samples were drawn from the first 160 participants of the ongoing ImmuneRACE study and from over a thousand subjects provided by 6 global collaborators.

The immunoSEQ Assay, a bias-controlled multiplex PCR, was used to amplify TCRbeta CDR3 regions from genomic DNA. The published analysis was carried out like this. Nucleated cell counts per sample were estimated from amplification of reference gene primers within the assay. To quantify the absolute abundance of each unique TCRbeta CDR3 rearrangement, sequence reads were collapsed and filtered. For each sample, productive Simpson clonality was calculated by taking the square root of Simpson's diversity index across productive rearrangements. The immuneACCESS repertoire file appears here via TCRdb, limited to in-frame rearrangements. These files lack a portion of the clones; in checked studies, under half of the deficit traces to unresolved V genes, and the cause of the others is not known. That table supplies the V and J calls and clone size; D and trimming were determined from the DNA. The table for this sample lists about 60,000 clones; about 80% of them were counted only once. Of the sample, roughly 3.9% falls within the top ten clones.

Whole blood was collected in K2EDTA tubes by collaborating institutions according to the institutions' own protocols. For TCRbeta analysis, collaborators shipped samples as frozen whole blood, isolated PBMCs, or DNA extracted from either of those sample types. Results the study describes overall, beyond this receptor: How much clinical and demographic metadata was included differed by source and by participant, and the metadata was provided uncurated.

As to this clone: There is no known antigen for this receptor. No base quality values were provided; no much bigger clone lies one nucleotide off.

Sequenced input: peripheral blood. This receptor was obtained from a man in his 60s with acute or convalescent COVID-19.

The CDR3 region: CASSQYETVSYEQYF. The bases read TGTGCCAGCAGCCAATATGAAACGGTATCCTACGAGCAGTACTTC. The V and J segments used are TRBV4-2 and TRBJ2-7; too little of a D gene remains to name it. As encoded in the germline V gene, CDR1 is LGHNA while CDR2 is YNFKEQ. V sheds 2 bases and J sheds 1 base, leaving 12 bases between their ends. From the cysteine through the phenylalanine, the CDR3 covers 15 amino acids. Left in the record is the CDR3 DNA by itself, 45 bases read in frame from the first base.